The T cell receptor (beta chain) described here comes from a study of OX40 agonist ivuxolimab in advanced cancers. The CDR3 has 15 residues. Germline lookup yields CDR1 SGHTA and CDR2 FQGTGA. V was cut by 0 bases and J by 7 bases, with 13 bases left in between. Measured with immunoSEQ multiplex PCR; TCRdb has only the in-frame clones, and not every one. Among some 86,000 clones, around 94% were seen once, and the ten largest hold around 10%. The rearrangement joins TRBV7-3 to TRBJ2-1; tentative D call: TRBD2 (7 bases). Material: CD4+ or CD8+ T cells sorted from blood, obtained in a trial of the OX40 agonist ivuxolimab. The sequence came from an adult with an advanced solid tumor such as melanoma, head and neck, liver or kidney cancer. CDR3 coding DNA: TGTGCCAGCAGCTTAACACTAGCGAGGGGGAATGAGCAGTTCTTC. Its translation is CASSLTLARGNEQFF.